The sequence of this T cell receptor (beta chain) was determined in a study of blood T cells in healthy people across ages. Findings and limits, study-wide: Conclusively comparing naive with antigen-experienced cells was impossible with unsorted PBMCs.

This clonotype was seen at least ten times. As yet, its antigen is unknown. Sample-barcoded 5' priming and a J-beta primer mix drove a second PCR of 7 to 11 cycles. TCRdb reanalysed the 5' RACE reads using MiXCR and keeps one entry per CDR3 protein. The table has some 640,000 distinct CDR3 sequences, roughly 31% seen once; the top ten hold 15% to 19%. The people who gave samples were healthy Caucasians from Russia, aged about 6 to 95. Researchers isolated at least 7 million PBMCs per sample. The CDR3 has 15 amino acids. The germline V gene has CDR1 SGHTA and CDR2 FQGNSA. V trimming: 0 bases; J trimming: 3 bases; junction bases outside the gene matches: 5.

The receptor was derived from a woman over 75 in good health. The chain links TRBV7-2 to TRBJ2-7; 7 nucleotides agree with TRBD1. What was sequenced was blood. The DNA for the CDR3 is TGTGCCAGCAGCTTAGCGTCGGGGACAGACTACGAGCAGTACTTC. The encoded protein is CASSLASGTDYEQYF.